This T cell receptor (beta chain) was sequenced during a study of blood T cell repertoires in COVID-19 (TCRdb year 2020). Regarding the research as a whole: The collaborator samples originated in the United States, Italy and Spain and spanned the acute and convalescent phases of COVID-19. The material from the prospective study consisted of cDNA or gDNA derived from T cells, B-cell-depleted T cells, or PBMCs. Where available, HLA class I and class II types were taken from metadata supplied by the sample provider and were not determined by assay-based typing. The dataset comprised deeply sampled blood TCRbeta repertoires from subjects exposed to, actively infected with, or recovered from COVID-19. The samples were drawn from the first 160 participants of the ongoing ImmuneRACE study and from under 1,500 subjects provided by 6 global collaborators. Sample metadata almost always included a de-identified subject ID, COVID-19 status, age in years and sex. The repertoires were released in a freely available public database meant as a resource for research on the immune response to SARS-CoV-2. Study-wide findings and limitations: Clinical and demographic metadata were provided uncurated, with the amount varying by source and participant.

Participants in the prospective study were enrolled through a virtual design, were aged about 18 to 100 years, and lived in approximately 25 United States geographic areas. To assign participants to cohorts, the prospective study relied on clinical history that participants themselves reported in a screening survey and a study questionnaire. Recovered participants in ImmuneRACE Cohort 3 were defined as having two consecutive negative NP/OP PCR tests, clearance from a healthcare professional, or resolution of symptoms. Mobile phlebotomists in the prospective study collected whole blood, serum and a nasopharyngeal or oropharyngeal swab from every participant. Over a roughly two-month period, participants in the prospective study had the option of providing additional blood draws and questionnaires. Blood samples from the prospective study were shipped frozen or at room temperature prior to DNA extraction.

In regard to this clone: The antigen it recognizes is unknown. No quality values exist for individual bases; no much larger clone is one base distant.

At the junction V is shortened by 3 bases and J by 2 bases, with 20 bases in between. Reading from cysteine to phenylalanine, the CDR3 counts 17 amino acids. The entry retains the CDR3 DNA only, 51 bases that are in frame from base 1. The immunoSEQ Assay, a bias-controlled multiplex PCR, was used to amplify TCRbeta CDR3 regions from genomic DNA. The paper's processing steps were these. The number of nucleated cells in each sample was estimated from the amplification of reference gene primers within the assay. To quantify the absolute abundance of each unique TCRbeta CDR3 rearrangement, sequence reads were collapsed and filtered. For each sample, productive Simpson clonality was calculated as the square root of Simpson's diversity index across productive rearrangements. This immuneACCESS table, as held by TCRdb, lists in-frame sequences with V and J called but not all clones. Of the missing ones, under half trace to an unresolved V gene in checked studies; the others have no known cause. V and J calls and clone size are as listed in that table; D and trimming were resolved from the DNA. A total of approximately 290,000 clones appear in this sample, more than 80% of them only once. 1% to 1.3% of the sample lies in the top ten.

The V gene is TRBV5-3 and the J gene is TRBJ1-1; the D gene is possibly TRBD1, with 6 bases matching. TRBV5-3 is flagged as an ORF with uncertain function. The sequencing sample was made of PBMCs or T cells enriched from blood (not recorded which). This receptor was identified in a young woman who had recovered from COVID-19. The DNA is as follows: TGTGCCAGAAGCTCGACGACAGGTCAGACCCGTAACACTGAAGCTTTCTTT. It codes for CARSSTTGQTRNTEAFF.